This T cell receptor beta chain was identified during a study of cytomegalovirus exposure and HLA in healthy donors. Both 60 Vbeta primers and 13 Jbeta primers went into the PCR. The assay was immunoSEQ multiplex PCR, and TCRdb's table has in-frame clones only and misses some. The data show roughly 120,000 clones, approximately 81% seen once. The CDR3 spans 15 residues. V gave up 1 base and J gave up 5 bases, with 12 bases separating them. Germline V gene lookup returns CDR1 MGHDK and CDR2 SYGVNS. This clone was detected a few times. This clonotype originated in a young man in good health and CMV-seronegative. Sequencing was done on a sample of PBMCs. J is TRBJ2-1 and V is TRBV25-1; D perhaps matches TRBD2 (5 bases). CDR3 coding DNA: TGTGCCAGCAGTGAATTTGGTAGCGCCAACAATGAGCAGTTCTTC. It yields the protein CASSEFGSANNEQFF.